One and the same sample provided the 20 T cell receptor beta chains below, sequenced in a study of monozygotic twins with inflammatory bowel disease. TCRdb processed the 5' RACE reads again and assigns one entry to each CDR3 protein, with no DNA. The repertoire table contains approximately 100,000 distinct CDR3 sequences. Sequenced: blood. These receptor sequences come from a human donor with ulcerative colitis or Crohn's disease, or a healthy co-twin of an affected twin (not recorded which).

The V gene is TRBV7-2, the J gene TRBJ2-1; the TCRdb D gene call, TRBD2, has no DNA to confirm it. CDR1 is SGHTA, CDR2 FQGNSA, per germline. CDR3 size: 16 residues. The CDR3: CASSLVQRSLYNEQFF. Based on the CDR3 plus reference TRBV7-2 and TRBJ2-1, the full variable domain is GAGVSQSPSNKVTEKGKDVELRCDPISGHTALYWYRQSLGQGLEFLIYFQGNSAPDKSGLPSDRFSAERTGGSVSTLTIQRTQQEDSAVYLCASSLVQRSLYNEQFFGPGTRLTVL.

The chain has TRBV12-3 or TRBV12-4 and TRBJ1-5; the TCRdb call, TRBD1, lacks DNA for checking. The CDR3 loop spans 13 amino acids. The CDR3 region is CASSSAGIQPQHF.

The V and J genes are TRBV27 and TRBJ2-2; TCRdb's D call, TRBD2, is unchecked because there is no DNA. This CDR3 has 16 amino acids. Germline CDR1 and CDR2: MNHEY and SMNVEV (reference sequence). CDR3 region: CASSLISGRNAGELFF.

The CDR3 is CASSQTAGTSEQFF. The rearrangement joins TRBV3-1 to TRBJ2-1; TCRdb's D call of TRBD2 is untestable without DNA. The CDR3 is 14 residues long. The germline V gene encodes CDR1 LGHDT and CDR2 YNNKEL (reference sequence).

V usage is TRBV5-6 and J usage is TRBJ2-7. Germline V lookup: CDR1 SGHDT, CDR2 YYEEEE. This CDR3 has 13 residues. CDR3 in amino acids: CASSLKLTYEQYF.

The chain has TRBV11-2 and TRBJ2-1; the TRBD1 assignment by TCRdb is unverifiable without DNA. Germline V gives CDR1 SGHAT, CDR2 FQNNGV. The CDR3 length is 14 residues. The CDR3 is CASSVGTGNNEQFF.

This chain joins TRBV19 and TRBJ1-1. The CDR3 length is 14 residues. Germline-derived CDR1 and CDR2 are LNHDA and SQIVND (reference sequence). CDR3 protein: CASSPDGLNTEAFF. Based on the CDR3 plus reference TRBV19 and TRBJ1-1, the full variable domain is DGGITQSPKYLFRKEGQNVTLSCEQNLNHDAMYWYRQDPGQGLRLIYYSQIVNDFQKGDIAEGYSVSREKKESFPLTVTSAQKNPTAFYLCASSPDGLNTEAFFGQGTRLTVV.

The chain's CDR3 is CASTKQQGGGYEQYF. The rearrangement uses TRBV7-2 and TRBJ2-7; the D call from TCRdb, TRBD1, cannot be confirmed without DNA. CDR3 size: 15 residues. Germline assignment: CDR1 SGHTA and CDR2 FQGNSA.

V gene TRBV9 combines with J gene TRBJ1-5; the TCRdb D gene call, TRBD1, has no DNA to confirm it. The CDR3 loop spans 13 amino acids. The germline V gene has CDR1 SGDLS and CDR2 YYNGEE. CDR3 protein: CASSTGTGMPQHF.

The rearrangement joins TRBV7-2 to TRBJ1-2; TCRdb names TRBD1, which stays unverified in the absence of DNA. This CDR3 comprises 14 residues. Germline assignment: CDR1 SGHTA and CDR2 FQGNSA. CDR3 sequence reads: CASSPGRGTISYTF. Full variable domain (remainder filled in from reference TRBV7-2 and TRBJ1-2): GAGVSQSPSNKVTEKGKDVELRCDPISGHTALYWYRQSLGQGLEFLIYFQGNSAPDKSGLPSDRFSAERTGGSVSTLTIQRTQQEDSAVYLCASSPGRGTISYTFGSGTRLTVV.

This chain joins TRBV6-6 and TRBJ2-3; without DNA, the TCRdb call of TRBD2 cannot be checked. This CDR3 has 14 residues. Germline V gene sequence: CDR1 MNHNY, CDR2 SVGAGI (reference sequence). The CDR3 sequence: CASTPGLFTDTQYF.

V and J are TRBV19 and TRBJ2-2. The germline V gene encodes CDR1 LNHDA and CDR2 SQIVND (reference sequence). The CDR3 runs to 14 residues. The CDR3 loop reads CASSVSVNTGELFF.

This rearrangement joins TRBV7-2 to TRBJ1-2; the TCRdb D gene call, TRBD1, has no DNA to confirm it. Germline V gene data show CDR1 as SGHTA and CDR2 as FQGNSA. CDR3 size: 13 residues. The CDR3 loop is CASSSQGREGYTF.

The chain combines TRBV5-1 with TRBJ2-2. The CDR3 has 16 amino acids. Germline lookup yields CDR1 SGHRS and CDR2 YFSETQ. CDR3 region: CASSLTGNGLTGELFF.

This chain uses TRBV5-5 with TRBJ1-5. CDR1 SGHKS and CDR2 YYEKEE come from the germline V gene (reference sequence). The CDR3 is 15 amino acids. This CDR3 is CASSLAGQINQPQHF.

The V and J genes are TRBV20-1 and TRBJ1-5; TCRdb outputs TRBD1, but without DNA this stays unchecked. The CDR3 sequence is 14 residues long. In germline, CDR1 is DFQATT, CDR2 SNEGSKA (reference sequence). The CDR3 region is CSARDDRGGQPQHF.

The CDR3 loop is CASRSPQGVAIYNEQFF. V is TRBV12-3 or TRBV12-4 and J is TRBJ2-1; TCRdb's assignment of TRBD1 cannot be checked, as there is no DNA. The CDR3 loop spans 17 amino acids.

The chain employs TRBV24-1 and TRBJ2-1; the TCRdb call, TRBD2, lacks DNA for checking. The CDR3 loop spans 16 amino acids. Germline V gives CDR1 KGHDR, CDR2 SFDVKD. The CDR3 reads CATSDPGLAGGHEQFF.

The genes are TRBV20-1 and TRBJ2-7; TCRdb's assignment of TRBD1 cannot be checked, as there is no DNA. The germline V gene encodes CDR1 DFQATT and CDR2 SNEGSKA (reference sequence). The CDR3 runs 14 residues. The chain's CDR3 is CSAYEGQGSYEQYF.

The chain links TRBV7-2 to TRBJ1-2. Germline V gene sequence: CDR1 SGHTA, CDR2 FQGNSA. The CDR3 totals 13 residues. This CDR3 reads CASNSGADYGYTF.